This entry describes one T cell receptor (beta chain). What it recognizes is unknown. Libraries used 5'RACE template switching adding universal primer site and UMIs. Following a re-call of the 5' RACE reads, TCRdb has one entry per CDR3 protein and lacks DNA. This sample's clone table lists under 500,000 distinct CDR3 sequences. The entry originates in a study of T cells expressing NK-cell markers. Study background: Each TCR beta repertoire originated in sorted T cells that were CD3+CD56+NKG2C+, CD3+CD56+NKG2C- or CD3+CD56-NKG2C+.

This CDR3 is 14 amino acids long. Study results and caveats: The CD3+CD56-NKG2C+ fraction of a handful of donors was likewise dominated by these clonotypes. Questions lingered over whether expanded NKG2C+ T cell clones were HCMV-specific.

The sequenced sample was blood T cells: a sorted CD56 or NKG2C T cell subset, CD4+ or CD8+ T cells, or bulk PBMC T cells (not recorded which). This TCR derives from a woman between 18 and 75 years old in good health. The V gene is TRBV12-3 or TRBV12-4, the J gene TRBJ1-6. The CDR3 sequence is CASTAGLYNSPLHF.